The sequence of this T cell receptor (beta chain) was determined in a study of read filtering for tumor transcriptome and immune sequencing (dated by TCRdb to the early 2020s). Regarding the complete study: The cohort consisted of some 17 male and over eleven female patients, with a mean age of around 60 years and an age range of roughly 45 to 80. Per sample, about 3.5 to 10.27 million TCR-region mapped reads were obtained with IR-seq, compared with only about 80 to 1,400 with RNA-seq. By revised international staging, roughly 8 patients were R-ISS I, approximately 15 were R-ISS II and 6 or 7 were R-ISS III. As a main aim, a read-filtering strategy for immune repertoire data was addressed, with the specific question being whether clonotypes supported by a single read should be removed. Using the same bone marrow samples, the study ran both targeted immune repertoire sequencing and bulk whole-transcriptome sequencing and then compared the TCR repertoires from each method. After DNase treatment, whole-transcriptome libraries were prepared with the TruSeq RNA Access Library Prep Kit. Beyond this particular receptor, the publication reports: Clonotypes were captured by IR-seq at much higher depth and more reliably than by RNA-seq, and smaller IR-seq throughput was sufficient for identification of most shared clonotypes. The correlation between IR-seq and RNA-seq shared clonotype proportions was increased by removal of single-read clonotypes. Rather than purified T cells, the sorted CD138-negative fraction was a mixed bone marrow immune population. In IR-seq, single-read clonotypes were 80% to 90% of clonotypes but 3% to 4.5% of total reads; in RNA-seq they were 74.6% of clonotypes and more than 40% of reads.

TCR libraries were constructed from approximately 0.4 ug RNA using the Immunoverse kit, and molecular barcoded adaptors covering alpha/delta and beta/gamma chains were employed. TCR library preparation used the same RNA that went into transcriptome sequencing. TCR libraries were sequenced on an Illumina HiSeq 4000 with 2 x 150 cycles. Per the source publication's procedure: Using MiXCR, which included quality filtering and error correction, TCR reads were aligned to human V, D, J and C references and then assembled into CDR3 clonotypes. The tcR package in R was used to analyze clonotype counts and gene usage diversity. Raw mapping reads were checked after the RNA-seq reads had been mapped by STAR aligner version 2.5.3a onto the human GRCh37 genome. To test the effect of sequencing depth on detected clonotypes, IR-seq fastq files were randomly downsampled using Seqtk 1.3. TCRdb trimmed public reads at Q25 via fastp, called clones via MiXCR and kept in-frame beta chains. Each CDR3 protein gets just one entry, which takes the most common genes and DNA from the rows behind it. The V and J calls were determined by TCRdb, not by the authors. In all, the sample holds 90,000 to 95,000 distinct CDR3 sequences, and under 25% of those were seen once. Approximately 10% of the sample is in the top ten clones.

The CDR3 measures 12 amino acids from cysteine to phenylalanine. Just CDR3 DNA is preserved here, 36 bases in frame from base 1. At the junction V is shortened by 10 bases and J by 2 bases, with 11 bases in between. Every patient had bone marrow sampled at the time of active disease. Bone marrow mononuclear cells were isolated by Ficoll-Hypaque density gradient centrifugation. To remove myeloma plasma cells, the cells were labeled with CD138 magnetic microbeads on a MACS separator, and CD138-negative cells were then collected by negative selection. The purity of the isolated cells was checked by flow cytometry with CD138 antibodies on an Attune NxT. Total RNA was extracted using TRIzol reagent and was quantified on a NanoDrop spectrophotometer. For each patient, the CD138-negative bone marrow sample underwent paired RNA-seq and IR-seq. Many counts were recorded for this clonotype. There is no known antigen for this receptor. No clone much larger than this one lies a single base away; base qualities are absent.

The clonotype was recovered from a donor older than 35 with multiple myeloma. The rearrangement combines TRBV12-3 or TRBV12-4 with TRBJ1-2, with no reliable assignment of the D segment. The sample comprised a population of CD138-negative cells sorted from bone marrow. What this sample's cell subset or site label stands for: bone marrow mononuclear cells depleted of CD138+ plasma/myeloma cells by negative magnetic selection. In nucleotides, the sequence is TGTGCCATCACAAGGGCGAACTATGGCTACACCTTC. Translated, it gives CAITRANYGYTF.